The present T cell receptor (beta chain) was sequenced within a study of T-cell memory formation after mild COVID-19. Trimming took 2 bases from V and 1 from J; bases not matched to a gene: 5. This CDR3 spans 16 amino acids. A single record per CDR3 protein comes from TCRdb applying MiXCR to the 5' RACE reads. This sample has 150,000 or so distinct CDR3 sequences; approximately 26% occur once, and the top ten carry roughly 25%. The chain couples TRBV12-3 or TRBV12-4 to TRBJ2-5; 9 bases agree with TRBD2. The origin of this receptor is an adult woman who had mild COVID-19 (a few samples of this study predate the infection). Cell type and time point are not known. Material for sequencing was PBMCs or a T cell subset sorted from them (not recorded which). In DNA, the CDR3 is TGTGCCAGCAGTTTATCGGCTAGCGGGGTCCAAGAGACCCAGTACTTC. Translated, it gives CASSLSASGVQETQYF.